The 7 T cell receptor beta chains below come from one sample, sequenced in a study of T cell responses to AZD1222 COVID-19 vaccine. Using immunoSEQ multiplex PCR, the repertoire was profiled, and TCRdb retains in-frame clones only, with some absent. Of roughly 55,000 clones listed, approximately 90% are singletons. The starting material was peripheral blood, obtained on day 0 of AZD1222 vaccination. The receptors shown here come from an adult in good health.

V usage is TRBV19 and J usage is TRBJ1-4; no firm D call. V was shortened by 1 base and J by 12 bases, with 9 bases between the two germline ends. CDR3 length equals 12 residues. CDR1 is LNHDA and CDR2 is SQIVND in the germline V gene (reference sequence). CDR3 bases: TGTGCCAGTAGTATAGGTGGTCAGCAACTGTTTTTT. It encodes CASSIGGQQLFF.

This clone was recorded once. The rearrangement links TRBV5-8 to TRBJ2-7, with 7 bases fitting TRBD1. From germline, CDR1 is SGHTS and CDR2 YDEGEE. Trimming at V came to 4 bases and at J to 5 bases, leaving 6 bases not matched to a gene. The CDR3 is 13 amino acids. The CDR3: CASSATGFNEQYF. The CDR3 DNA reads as TGTGCCAGCAGCGCGACAGGGTTCAACGAGCAGTACTTC.

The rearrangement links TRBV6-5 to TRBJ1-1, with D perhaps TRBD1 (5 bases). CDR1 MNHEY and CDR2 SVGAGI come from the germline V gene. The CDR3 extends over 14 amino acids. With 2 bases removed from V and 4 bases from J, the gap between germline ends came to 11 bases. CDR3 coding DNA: TGTGCCAGCAGTTACAACGGGGGTACCACTGAAGCTTTCTTT. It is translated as CASSYNGGTTEAFF.

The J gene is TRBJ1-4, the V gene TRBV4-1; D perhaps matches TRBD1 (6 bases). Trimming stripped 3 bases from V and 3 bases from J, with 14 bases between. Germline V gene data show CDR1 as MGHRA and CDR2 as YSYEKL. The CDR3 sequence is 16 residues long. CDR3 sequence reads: CASSHRLGGPNEKLFF. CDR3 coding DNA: TGCGCCAGCAGCCACAGACTCGGGGGGCCTAATGAAAAACTGTTTTTT.

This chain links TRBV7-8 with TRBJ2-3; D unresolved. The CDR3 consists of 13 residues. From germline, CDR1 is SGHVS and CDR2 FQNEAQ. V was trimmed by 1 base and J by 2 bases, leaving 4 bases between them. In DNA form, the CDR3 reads TGTGCCAGCAGCTTAGTAGTCACAGATACGCAGTATTTT. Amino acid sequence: CASSLVVTDTQYF.

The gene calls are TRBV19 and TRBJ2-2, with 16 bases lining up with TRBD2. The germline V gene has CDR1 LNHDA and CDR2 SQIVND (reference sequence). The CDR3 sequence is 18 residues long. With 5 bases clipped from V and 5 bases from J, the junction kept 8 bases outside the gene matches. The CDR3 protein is CASSQPGLAGGRTGELFF. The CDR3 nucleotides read TGTGCCAGTAGTCAGCCGGGACTAGCGGGGGGGAGGACCGGGGAGCTGTTTTTT.

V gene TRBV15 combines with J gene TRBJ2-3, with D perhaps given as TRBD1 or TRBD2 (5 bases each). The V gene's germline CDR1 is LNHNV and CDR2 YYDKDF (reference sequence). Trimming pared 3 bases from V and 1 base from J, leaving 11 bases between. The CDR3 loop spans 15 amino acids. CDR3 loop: CATSSTRGRTDTQYF. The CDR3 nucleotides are TGTGCCACCAGCAGTACCCGGGGACGCACAGATACGCAGTATTTT.